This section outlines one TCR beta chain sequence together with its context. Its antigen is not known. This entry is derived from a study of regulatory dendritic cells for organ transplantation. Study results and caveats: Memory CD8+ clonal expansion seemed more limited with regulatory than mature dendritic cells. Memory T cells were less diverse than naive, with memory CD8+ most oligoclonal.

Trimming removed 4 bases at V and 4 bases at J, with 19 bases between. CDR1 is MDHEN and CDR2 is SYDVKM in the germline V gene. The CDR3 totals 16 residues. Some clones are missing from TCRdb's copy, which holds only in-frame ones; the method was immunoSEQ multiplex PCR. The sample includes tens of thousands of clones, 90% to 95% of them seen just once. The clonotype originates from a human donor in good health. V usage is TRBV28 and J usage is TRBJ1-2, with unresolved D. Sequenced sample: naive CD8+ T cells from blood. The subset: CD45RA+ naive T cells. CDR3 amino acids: CASSSLWTSQVYGYTF. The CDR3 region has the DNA TGTGCCAGCAGTTCCTTATGGACGAGTCAGGTCTATGGCTACACCTTC.